Presented here are 30 T cell receptor beta chains from one specimen sequenced in a study of shared clonotypes between healthy human individuals (dated by TCRdb to about 2020). Library method: the immunoSEQ multiplex PCR assay. This immuneACCESS table, as held by TCRdb, lists in-frame sequences with V and J called but not all clones. Of the missing ones, under half trace to an unresolved V gene in checked studies; the others have no known cause. The sample table lists 2 million to 2.5 million clones, 90% to 95% of them with a count of one. 0.39% of the sample is held by the ten biggest clonotypes. The material sequenced was naive CD4+ T cells from PBMCs. Per the publication, the cell subset or site label means: CD45RA+ positively selected. The receptor set was obtained from a man younger than 35 in good health. Some clones in this sample may be carry-over from other donors' samples.

V gene TRBV7-9 combines with J gene TRBJ2-7, with D tentatively TRBD2 (6 bases). The ends were cut back, 5 bases at V and 7 bases at J, with 15 bases in the middle. Germline V lookup: CDR1 SEHNR, CDR2 FQNEAQ (reference sequence). The CDR3 covers 13 residues. CDR3 region: CASSRSGPGEQYF. CDR3 bases: TGTGCCAGCAGCCGTAGCGGACCTGGGGAGCAGTACTTC.

This clone was seen only once. The chain combines TRBV11-2 with TRBJ2-4; possibly TRBD1 for D (5 bases). With 1 base removed from V and 1 base from J, the gap between germline ends came to 11 bases. CDR1 is SGHAT and CDR2 is FQNNGV in the germline V gene. The CDR3 has 16 amino acids. CDR3 in DNA: TGTGCCAGCAGCTTAGGACAGTTATTGGCCAAAAACATTCAGTACTTC. Translating it yields CASSLGQLLAKNIQYF.

The gene calls are TRBV19 and TRBJ1-5; D ambiguous. CDR3 length: 14 amino acids. The germline V and J ends were trimmed by 3 bases and 1 base, with 7 bases remaining between them. Germline values: CDR1 LNHDA, CDR2 SQIVND (reference sequence). CDR3 sequence: CASSIYQSNQPQHF. The CDR3 DNA reads TGTGCCAGTAGTATTTATCAGAGCAATCAGCCCCAGCATTTT.

V gene TRBV14 combines with J gene TRBJ1-2, with D tentatively TRBD1 (5 bases). This CDR3 contains 16 residues. The V end lost 3 bases, the J end lost 8 bases, and 22 bases lay between the germline ends. Germline CDR1 and CDR2: SGHDN and FVKESK. This CDR3 reads CASSHLGARADNGYTF. DNA of the CDR3: TGTGCCAGCAGCCACCTAGGGGCCAGGGCAGACAACGGCTACACCTTC.

The chain carries TRBV7-3 and TRBJ2-1; the D gene is possibly TRBD2 (5 bases). Germline V gene sequence: CDR1 SGHTA, CDR2 FQGTGA. This CDR3 has 16 residues. The germline V and J ends were trimmed by 3 bases and 6 bases, with 18 bases remaining between them. CDR3 amino acids: CASSLPGRSGANEQFF. The CDR3 DNA reads TGTGCCAGCAGCTTGCCTGGACGGAGCGGCGCCAATGAGCAGTTCTTC.

Comments on this clone: This same CDR3 is encoded by further DNA sequences in the sample. The J gene is TRBJ1-1, the V gene TRBV27; D is possibly TRBD1 (6 bases). The V and J ends lost 2 bases and 0 bases respectively, with 10 bases between them. CDR1 MNHEY and CDR2 SMNVEV come from the germline V gene (reference sequence). The CDR3 extends over 15 amino acids. CDR3 loop: CASSLLGALNTEAFF. The CDR3 nucleotides are TGTGCCAGCAGTTTACTGGGGGCCTTGAACACTGAAGCTTTCTTT.

This clone was detected only once. The CDR3 bases are TGTGCCAGCAGCCGCGGGGGGGGACAAGAGACCCAGTACTTC. This sequence encodes CASSRGGGQETQYF. The V gene is TRBV5-4, the J gene TRBJ2-5, with TRBD2 identical over 9 bases. The CDR3 consists of 14 residues. Trimming took 4 bases from V and 2 from J; bases not matched to a gene: 3. Germline-derived CDR1 and CDR2 are SGHNT and YYREEE (reference sequence).

This sequence joins TRBV11-2 and TRBJ2-2, with D maybe TRBD1 (5 bases). This CDR3 spans 15 amino acids. Germline V gives CDR1 SGHAT, CDR2 FQNNGV. The V end lost 1 base, the J end lost 6 bases, and 12 bases lay between the germline ends. Written as DNA, the CDR3 is TGTGCCAGCAGCTTAGCCGGAGTAGGGGCCGGGGAGCTGTTTTTT. Translated: CASSLAGVGAGELFF.

J is TRBJ2-1 and V is TRBV7-6; the D gene could be TRBD1 or TRBD2 (6 bases each). This CDR3 has 11 residues. V was shortened by 6 bases and J by 9 bases, with 9 bases between the two germline ends. Germline loops: CDR1 SGHVS, CDR2 FNYEAQ. The CDR3 DNA sequence: TGTGCCAGCAGGGGGGGCTCTGAGCAGTTCTTC. Translation: CASRGGSEQFF.

This clone appeared once. V usage is TRBV14 and J usage is TRBJ1-1; D is perhaps TRBD1 (5 bases). V shed 3 bases and J shed 4 bases, with 18 bases lying between them. The CDR3 consists of 16 residues. CDR1 is SGHDN, CDR2 FVKESK, per germline. CDR3: CASSQGFGAPSTEAFF. DNA of the CDR3: TGTGCCAGCAGCCAGGGCTTTGGGGCGCCTAGCACTGAAGCTTTCTTT.

A few counts support this clone. The chain is built from TRBV10-3 and TRBJ1-2; D is perhaps TRBD1 (5 bases). Trimming stripped 4 bases from V and 4 bases from J, with 7 bases between. This CDR3 region has 12 residues. Per the germline V gene, CDR1 is ENHRY and CDR2 is SYGVKD. The CDR3 loop is CAISAGFYGYTF. As DNA, the CDR3 is TGTGCCATCAGTGCAGGGTTCTATGGCTACACCTTC.

The CDR3, as DNA: TGTGCCAGCAGCCCCGGACAGGGTCTCACTGAAGCTTTCTTT. This encodes CASSPGQGLTEAFF. The rearrangement uses TRBV6-1 and TRBJ1-1, with 8 nucleotides matching TRBD1. The V and J ends lost 6 bases and 4 bases, in that order; junction bases with no gene match: 7. The germline V gene encodes CDR1 MNHNS and CDR2 SASEGT. The length of the CDR3 is 14 residues.

Only one count was recorded for this clone. The chain couples TRBV28 to TRBJ2-5; 11 nucleotides match TRBD2. CDR3 size: 15 residues. V trimming: 0 bases; J trimming: 4 bases; junction bases outside the gene matches: 1. Per the germline V gene, CDR1 is MDHEN and CDR2 is SYDVKM. The CDR3: CASSLWGTSGETQYF. DNA of the CDR3: TGTGCCAGCAGTTTATGGGGGACTAGCGGAGAGACCCAGTACTTC.

The CDR3 DNA reads as TGTGCCAGCACTTCCCCGGGGGAGCTGTTTTTT. Protein product: CASTSPGELFF. This rearrangement joins TRBV6-7 to TRBJ2-2; D gene ambiguous. TRBV6-7 is labeled an ORF, and its function is uncertain. CDR3 length: 11 amino acids. The V end lost 7 bases, the J end lost 8 bases, and 8 bases lay between the germline ends.

The chain links TRBV5-1 to TRBJ2-1; tentative D call: TRBD2 (5 bases). Looked up from germline, CDR1 is SGHRS and CDR2 is YFSETQ. CDR3 length: 14 residues. V gave up 0 bases and J gave up 7 bases, with 11 bases separating them. The DNA for the CDR3 is TGCGCCAGCAGCTTGGAGCCTAGCAGGAATGAGCAGTTCTTC. Amino acid sequence: CASSLEPSRNEQFF.

The chain has TRBV28 and TRBJ2-5; TRBD2 matches at 13 bases. V dropped 6 bases and J dropped 3; count of bases not matched to a gene: 7. Germline loops: CDR1 MDHEN, CDR2 SYDVKM. This CDR3 contains 16 residues. CDR3 bases: TGTGCCAGCAGACAACGGACTAGCGGGAGAGAAGAGACCCAGTACTTC. Translation gives CASRQRTSGREETQYF.

The chain couples TRBV6-4 to TRBJ2-7; 9 positions match TRBD1. Germline V gene lookup returns CDR1 MRHNA and CDR2 SNTAGT. This CDR3 is built from 18 residues. V was clipped by 2 bases and J by 2 bases; unmatched bases: 13. CDR3 region: CASSDGGDRAPPAYEQYF. The CDR3 coding sequence is TGTGCCAGCAGTGACGGGGGGGACAGGGCCCCTCCGGCCTACGAGCAGTACTTC.

This rearrangement joins TRBV11-3 to TRBJ2-1, with no clear D. The V gene lost 3 bases and the J gene lost 4 bases, with 13 bases spanning the gap. The CDR3 spans 15 residues. The germline gives CDR1 SGHNT, CDR2 YENEEA. The DNA of the CDR3 is TGTGCCAGCAGCTTCCATTTCGACCTGTACAATGAGCAGTTCTTC. Protein: CASSFHFDLYNEQFF.

The J gene is TRBJ1-2, the V gene TRBV28; D gene ambiguous. The CDR3 spans 15 residues. Trimming pared 6 bases from V and 4 bases from J, leaving 18 bases between. The germline V gene has CDR1 MDHEN and CDR2 SYDVKM. The CDR3 DNA is TGTGCCAGCAGCTCACGCGGCCGGACCCCCTATGGCTACACCTTC. The encoded protein is CASSSRGRTPYGYTF.

The gene calls are TRBV7-8 and TRBJ2-1; 9 bases align to TRBD2. In germline, CDR1 is SGHVS, CDR2 FQNEAQ. Losses at the gene ends were 3 bases for V and 0 bases for J; bases not matched to a gene: 12. The CDR3 consists of 19 residues. The CDR3 loop reads CASSFRRGLAQSSYNEQFF. The CDR3 DNA is TGTGCCAGCAGCTTCAGGAGGGGACTAGCCCAGAGCTCCTACAATGAGCAGTTCTTC.

This sequence joins TRBV9 and TRBJ2-1; 12 bases are a match to TRBD2. With 3 bases clipped from V and 12 bases from J, the junction kept 4 bases outside the gene matches. The CDR3 has 13 amino acids. The germline V gene encodes CDR1 SGDLS and CDR2 YYNGEE. DNA of the CDR3: TGTGCCAGCAGCGCCTGGGGACTAGCGGGGCAGTTCTTC. Its protein product is CASSAWGLAGQFF.

The chain has TRBV19 and TRBJ1-1; D might be TRBD1 (5 bases). Germline V gene data show CDR1 as LNHDA and CDR2 as SQIVND (reference sequence). This CDR3 contains 15 residues. Trimming took 3 bases from V and 4 from J, leaving 15 bases between them. The CDR3 sequence is CASSIFRVGGTEAFF. The CDR3 DNA sequence: TGTGCCAGTAGTATCTTCAGGGTAGGAGGCACTGAAGCTTTCTTT.

This rearrangement joins TRBV9 to TRBJ2-1; D ambiguous. The CDR3 is 13 amino acids. Germline V CDR1 and CDR2: SGDLS, YYNGEE. V dropped 0 bases and J dropped 5 bases, with 6 bases sitting between them. The CDR3 sequence: CASSVAAHNEQFF. The DNA of the CDR3 is TGTGCCAGCAGCGTAGCAGCCCACAATGAGCAGTTCTTC.

The chain links TRBV13 to TRBJ2-7, with TRBD1 matching over 8 bases. Germline V CDR1 and CDR2: PRHDT, FYEKMQ (reference sequence). The CDR3 sequence is 17 residues long. Unmatched junction bases numbered 14, after V lost 4 bases and J lost 3 bases. The CDR3: CASSSLSRDRFNYEQYF. CDR3 in DNA: TGTGCCAGCAGCTCCCTGTCCCGGGACAGGTTCAACTACGAGCAGTACTTC.

The chain joins TRBV7-2 to TRBJ1-3; D unresolved. The CDR3 extends over 15 amino acids. CDR1 SGHTA and CDR2 FQGNSA come from the germline V gene. V shed 5 bases and J shed 0 bases, with 11 bases lying between them. The CDR3 is CASSLGLFSGNTIYF. DNA of the CDR3: TGTGCCAGCAGCCTAGGACTGTTCTCTGGAAACACCATATATTTT.

This sequence joins TRBV4-3 and TRBJ2-1; 9 bases map to TRBD2. This CDR3 is 16 amino acids long. Germline CDR1 LGHNA, CDR2 YSLEER. V gave up 3 bases and J gave up 4 bases; unmatched junction bases: 7. Written as DNA, the CDR3 is TGCGCCAGCAGCCAGATCCTTAGCGGGAGTTACAATGAGCAGTTCTTC. This codes for CASSQILSGSYNEQFF.

The chain carries TRBV7-3 and TRBJ2-5; D may be TRBD1 or TRBD2 (5 bases each). V dropped 5 bases and J dropped 5 bases, with 12 bases sitting between them. Germline CDR1 is SGHTA and CDR2 is FQGTGA. CDR3 size: 13 residues. Here the CDR3 reads CASSRDPRETQYF. In DNA, the CDR3 is TGTGCCAGCAGCCGGGACCCGAGGGAGACCCAGTACTTC.

The rearrangement links TRBV7-2 to TRBJ1-5; TRBD1 aligns across 10 bases. The CDR3 runs 16 residues. Germline trimming cut 5 bases from V and 6 bases from J; bases unmatched to any gene: 10. Germline values: CDR1 SGHTA, CDR2 FQGNSA. The CDR3 DNA follows: TGTGCCAGCAGCCCCGGGACAGGGGAAATAGGTCAGCCCCAGCATTTT. Translation: CASSPGTGEIGQPQHF.

This rearrangement joins TRBV5-6 to TRBJ2-5, with 8 bases matching TRBD2. Germline V gene data show CDR1 as SGHDT and CDR2 as YYEEEE. This CDR3 is built from 16 residues. V lost 4 bases and J lost 5; bases outside the gene matches: 13. CDR3 sequence reads: CASSLFLAGGGETQYF. The CDR3 DNA sequence: TGTGCCAGCAGCCTATTTCTGGCGGGAGGTGGGGAGACCCAGTACTTC.

CDR3 residues: CASSFRVAGGSYEQYF. CDR3 sequence (DNA): TGTGCCAGCAGTTTCAGGGTAGCAGGGGGCTCCTACGAGCAGTACTTC. The J gene is TRBJ2-7, the V gene TRBV28; 7 nucleotides align to TRBD1. V dropped 3 bases and J dropped 0; count of bases not matched to a gene: 8. The CDR3 totals 16 residues. CDR1 is MDHEN and CDR2 is SYDVKM in the germline V gene.